This T cell receptor beta chain was found in a study of CD4 T cells in relation to SARS-CoV-2 and coronaviruses. The protocol was immunoSEQ multiplex PCR, while the TCRdb copy is restricted to in-frame clones and leaves out a portion. Of about 37,000 clones detected, under 90% appear once; the ten largest clones hold approximately 4.5%. CDR3 length: 14 amino acids. The V gene's germline CDR1 is SGHRS and CDR2 YFSETQ. With 8 bases removed from V and 5 bases from J, the gap between germline ends came to 19 bases. With regard to this clone: Its antigen is as yet unknown.

The receptor was isolated from an adult with COVID-19. Sequencing was done on a sample of naive CD4+ T cells from PBMCs, cultured in vitro. The subset: naive CD4+ T cells isolated by negative enrichment. J is TRBJ2-5 and V is TRBV5-1; possible D gene TRBD1, 5 bases. The CDR3 sequence is CASYGAHPGETQYF. The CDR3 DNA follows: TGCGCCAGTTATGGGGCTCACCCAGGGGAGACCCAGTACTTC.